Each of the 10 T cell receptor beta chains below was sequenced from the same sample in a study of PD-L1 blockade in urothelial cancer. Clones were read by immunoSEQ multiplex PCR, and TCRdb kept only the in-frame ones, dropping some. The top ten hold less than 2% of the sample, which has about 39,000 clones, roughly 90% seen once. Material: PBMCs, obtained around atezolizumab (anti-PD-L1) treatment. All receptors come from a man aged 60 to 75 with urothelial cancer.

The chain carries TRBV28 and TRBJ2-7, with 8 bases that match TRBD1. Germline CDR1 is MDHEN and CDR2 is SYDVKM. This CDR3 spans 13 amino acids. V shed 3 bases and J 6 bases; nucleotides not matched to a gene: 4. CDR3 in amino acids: CASSFGTGLEQYF. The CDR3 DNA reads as TGTGCCAGCAGTTTTGGGACAGGCCTCGAGCAGTACTTC.

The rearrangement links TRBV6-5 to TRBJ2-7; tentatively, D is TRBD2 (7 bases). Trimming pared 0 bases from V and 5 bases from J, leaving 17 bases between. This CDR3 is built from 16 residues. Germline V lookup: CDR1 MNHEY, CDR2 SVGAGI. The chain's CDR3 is CASSYSLGGRPDEQYF. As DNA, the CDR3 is TGTGCCAGCAGTTACTCGCTGGGGGGGCGTCCTGACGAGCAGTACTTC.

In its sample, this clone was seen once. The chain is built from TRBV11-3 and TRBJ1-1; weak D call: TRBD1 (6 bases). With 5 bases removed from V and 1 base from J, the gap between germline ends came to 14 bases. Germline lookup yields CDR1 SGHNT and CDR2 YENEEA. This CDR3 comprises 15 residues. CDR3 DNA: TGTGCCAGCAGCCCTAGGGGAGGGGGGAACACTGAAGCTTTCTTT. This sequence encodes CASSPRGGGNTEAFF.

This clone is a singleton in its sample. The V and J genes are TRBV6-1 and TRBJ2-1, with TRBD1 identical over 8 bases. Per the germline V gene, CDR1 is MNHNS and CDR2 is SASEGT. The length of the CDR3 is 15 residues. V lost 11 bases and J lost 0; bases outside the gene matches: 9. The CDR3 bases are TGTGCCGTCCTTGCCAGGGGGCCCTCCTACAATGAGCAGTTCTTC. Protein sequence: CAVLARGPSYNEQFF.

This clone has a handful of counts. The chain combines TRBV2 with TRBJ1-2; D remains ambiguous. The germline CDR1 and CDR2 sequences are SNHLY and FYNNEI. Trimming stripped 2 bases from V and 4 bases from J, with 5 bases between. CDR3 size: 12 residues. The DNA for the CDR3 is TGTGCCAGCAGTGAACAGGTCTATGGCTACACCTTC. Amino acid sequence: CASSEQVYGYTF. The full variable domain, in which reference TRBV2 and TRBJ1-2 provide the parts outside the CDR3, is EPEVTQTPSHQVTQMGQEVILRCVPISNHLYFYWYRQILGQKVEFLVSFYNNEISEKSEIFDDQFSVERPDGSNFTLKIRSTKLEDSAMYFCASSEQVYGYTFGSGTRLTVV.

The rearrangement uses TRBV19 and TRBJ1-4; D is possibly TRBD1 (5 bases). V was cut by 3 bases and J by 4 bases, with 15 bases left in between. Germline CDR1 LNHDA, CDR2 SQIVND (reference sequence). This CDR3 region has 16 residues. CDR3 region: CASSMGGVEDNEKLFF. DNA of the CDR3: TGTGCCAGTAGTATGGGGGGGGTTGAGGATAATGAAAAACTGTTTTTT.

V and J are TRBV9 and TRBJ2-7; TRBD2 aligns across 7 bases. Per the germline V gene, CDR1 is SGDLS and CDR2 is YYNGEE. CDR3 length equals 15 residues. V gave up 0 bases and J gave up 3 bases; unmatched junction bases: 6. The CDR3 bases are TGTGCCAGCAGCGTAGGGGGGGGTAATAACTACGAGCAGTACTTC. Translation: CASSVGGGNNYEQYF.

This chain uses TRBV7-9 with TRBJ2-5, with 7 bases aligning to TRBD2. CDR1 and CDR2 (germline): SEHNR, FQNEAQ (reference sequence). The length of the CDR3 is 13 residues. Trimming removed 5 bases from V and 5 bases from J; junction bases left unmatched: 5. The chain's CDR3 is CASSHRGVETQYF. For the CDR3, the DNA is TGTGCCAGCAGCCACCGGGGGGTGGAGACCCAGTACTTC.

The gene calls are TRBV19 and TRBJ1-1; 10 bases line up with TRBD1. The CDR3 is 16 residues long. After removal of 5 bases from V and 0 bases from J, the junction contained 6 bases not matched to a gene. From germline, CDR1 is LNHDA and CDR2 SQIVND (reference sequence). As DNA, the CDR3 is TGTGCCAGTAGTGGGACAGGGGCGTCAATGAACACTGAAGCTTTCTTT. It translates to CASSGTGASMNTEAFF.

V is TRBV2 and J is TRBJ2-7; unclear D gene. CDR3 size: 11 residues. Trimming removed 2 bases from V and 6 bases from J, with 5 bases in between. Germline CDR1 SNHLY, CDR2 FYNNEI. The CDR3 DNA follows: TGTGCCAGCAGTGAACCAGGCGAGCAGTACTTC. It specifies CASSEPGEQYF.